The 9 T cell receptor beta chains below all came from one sample that was sequenced in a study of blood T cell repertoires in COVID-19 (TCRdb year 2020). The library was generated by the immunoSEQ multiplex PCR assay. Drawn from immuneACCESS, this table holds only the in-frame rearrangements with V and J called that TCRdb kept. Clones are partly lost; checked studies trace under half to an unresolved V gene and leave the rest unexplained. This sample is represented by 250,000 to 300,000 clones; 89% of them were singletons. The ten largest clones capture 2% to 2.5% of the sample. The sequencing input was peripheral blood. The receptors originated from a man aged 45-65 years with acute or convalescent COVID-19.

This chain links TRBV5-4 with TRBJ2-5; the match to TRBD1 covers 8 bases. CDR3 length: 13 amino acids. With 3 bases clipped from V and 4 bases from J, the junction kept 2 bases outside the gene matches. The germline CDR1 and CDR2 sequences are SGHNT and YYREEE (reference sequence). CDR3: CASSSDRAETQYF. The CDR3 region has the DNA TGTGCCAGCAGCTCGGACAGGGCAGAGACCCAGTACTTC.

The chain joins TRBV7-9 to TRBJ2-2; D unclear. CDR3 length equals 15 residues. V shed 3 bases and J shed 0 bases, with 8 bases lying between them. Germline CDR1 and CDR2: SEHNR and FQNEAQ (reference sequence). The CDR3 coding sequence is TGTGCCAGCAGCTTGACATTTACGAACACCGGGGAGCTGTTTTTT. Protein sequence: CASSLTFTNTGELFF.

This clone was seen once. This rearrangement joins TRBV5-1 to TRBJ2-4; 8 bases match TRBD1. The V gene end was trimmed by 3 bases and the J gene end by 9 bases; junction bases not matched to a gene: 11. Germline assignment: CDR1 SGHRS and CDR2 YFSETQ. The CDR3 has 15 residues. CDR3 sequence reads: CASSYRQGMGAIQYF. The DNA for the CDR3 is TGCGCCAGCAGCTACAGACAGGGGATGGGGGCCATTCAGTACTTC.

This chain connects TRBV5-1 to TRBJ1-2; no clear D. CDR1 is SGHRS and CDR2 is YFSETQ in the germline V gene. Deletions cut 3 bases from V and 3 bases from J, with 9 bases between. The CDR3 covers 13 residues. CDR3 sequence (DNA): TGCGCCAGCAGCTCAGACACAGACTATGGCTACACCTTC. Its protein is CASSSDTDYGYTF.

The chain couples TRBV3-1 (or the pseudogene TRBV3-2) to TRBJ1-4, with 7 bases matching TRBD1. Losses at the gene ends were 5 bases for V and 7 bases for J; bases not matched to a gene: 13. Germline CDR1 reads LGHDT; CDR2 reads YNNKEL (reference sequence). This CDR3 is built from 16 residues. CDR3 loop: CASSFRTGASSEKLFF. CDR3 in DNA: TGTGCCAGCAGCTTTCGAACAGGGGCCAGCAGTGAAAAACTGTTTTTT.

V is TRBV9 and J is TRBJ2-7; tentatively, D is TRBD1 (5 bases). V lost 0 bases and J 2 bases, leaving 15 bases between the germline ends. CDR1 and CDR2 from the germline V gene are SGDLS and YYNGEE. The CDR3 extends over 16 amino acids. The CDR3 bases are TGTGCCAGCAGCGTAGGGCCTATGGACACCACCTACGAGCAGTACTTC. This sequence encodes CASSVGPMDTTYEQYF.

This chain links TRBV30 with TRBJ1-1, with TRBD1 as a possible D gene (6 bases). Germline V gene lookup returns CDR1 GTSNPN and CDR2 SVGIG (reference sequence). The germline V and J ends were trimmed by 3 bases and 2 bases, with 10 bases remaining between them. The length of the CDR3 is 13 residues. CDR3 bases: TGTGCCTGGAGAACAGGGCCCAACACTGAAGCTTTCTTT. Amino acid sequence: CAWRTGPNTEAFF.

The rearrangement joins TRBV7-2 to TRBJ1-6, with D tentatively TRBD1 (5 bases). Germline V CDR1 and CDR2: SGHTA, FQGNSA. The CDR3 loop spans 16 amino acids. V was pared by 2 bases and J by 6 bases, with 14 bases between. The CDR3 region has the DNA TGTGCCAGCAGCTTAATGGCAGGGTTTACTAATTCACCCCTCCACTTT. Its protein is CASSLMAGFTNSPLHF.

V usage is TRBV6-5 and J usage is TRBJ1-2, with a tentative D call TRBD1 (6 bases). The germline V gene encodes CDR1 MNHEY and CDR2 SVGAGI. V was shortened by 6 bases and J by 2 bases, with 16 bases between the two germline ends. The CDR3 runs to 15 residues. CDR3 sequence (DNA): TGTGCCAGCAGCCTACAGGGAACTGGGAACTATGGCTACACCTTC. Translation: CASSLQGTGNYGYTF.